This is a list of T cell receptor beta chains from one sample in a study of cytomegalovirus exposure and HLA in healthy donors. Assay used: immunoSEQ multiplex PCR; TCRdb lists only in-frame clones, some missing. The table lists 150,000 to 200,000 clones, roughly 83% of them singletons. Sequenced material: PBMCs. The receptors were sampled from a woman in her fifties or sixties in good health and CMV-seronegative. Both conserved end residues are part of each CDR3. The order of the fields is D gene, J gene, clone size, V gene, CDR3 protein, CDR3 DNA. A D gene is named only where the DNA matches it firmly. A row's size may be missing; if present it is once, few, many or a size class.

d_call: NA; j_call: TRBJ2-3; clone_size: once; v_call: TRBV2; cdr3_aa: CASRVGGRNHADTQYF; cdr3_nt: TGTGCCAGCAGGGTGGGGGGGCGGAACCACGCAGATACGCAGTATTTT
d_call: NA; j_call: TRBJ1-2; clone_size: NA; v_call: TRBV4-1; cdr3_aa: CASSQVISSNYGYTF; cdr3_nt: TGCGCCAGCAGCCAAGTAATTAGCAGTAACTATGGCTACACCTTC
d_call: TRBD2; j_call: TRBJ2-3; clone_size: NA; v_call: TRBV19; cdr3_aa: CASSMGLAGVTDTQYF; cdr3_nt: TGTGCCAGTAGTATGGGACTAGCGGGAGTCACAGATACGCAGTATTTT
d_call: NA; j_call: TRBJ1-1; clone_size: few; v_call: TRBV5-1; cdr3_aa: CASSLQGNTEAFF; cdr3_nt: TGCGCCAGCAGCTTACAGGGGAACACTGAAGCTTTCTTT
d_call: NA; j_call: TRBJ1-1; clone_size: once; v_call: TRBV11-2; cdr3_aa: CASSLMVQTEAFF; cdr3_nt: TGTGCCAGCAGCTTAATGGTTCAGACTGAAGCTTTCTTT
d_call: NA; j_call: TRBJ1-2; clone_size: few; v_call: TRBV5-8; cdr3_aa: CASSLGSTGLLGTF; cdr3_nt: TGTGCCAGCAGCTTGGGGTCGACAGGACTTTTGGGCACCTTC
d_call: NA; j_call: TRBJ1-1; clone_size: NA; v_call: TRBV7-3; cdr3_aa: CASSSGVNTEAFF; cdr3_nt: TGTGCCAGCAGCTCAGGGGTGAACACTGAAGCTTTCTTT
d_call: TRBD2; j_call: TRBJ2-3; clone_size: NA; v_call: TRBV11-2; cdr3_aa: CASTPLAGLTDTQYF; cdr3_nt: TGTGCCAGCACCCCCCTAGCGGGACTTACAGATACGCAGTATTTT
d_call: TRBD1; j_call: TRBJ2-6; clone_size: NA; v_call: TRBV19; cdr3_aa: CASSGTGLISVSSGANVLTF; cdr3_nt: TGTGCCAGTAGTGGGACAGGACTTATATCAGTCTCATCTGGGGCCAACGTCCTGACTTTC
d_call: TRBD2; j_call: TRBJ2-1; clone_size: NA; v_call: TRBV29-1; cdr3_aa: CSGGASGRAGEQFF; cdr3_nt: TGCAGCGGTGGGGCTAGCGGGAGAGCTGGTGAGCAGTTCTTC
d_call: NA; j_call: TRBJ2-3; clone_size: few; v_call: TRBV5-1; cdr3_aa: CASRPKTTSTDTQYF; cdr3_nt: TGCGCCAGCAGGCCAAAAACGACTTCCACAGATACGCAGTATTTT
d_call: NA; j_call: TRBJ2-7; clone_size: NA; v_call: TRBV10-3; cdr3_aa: CAIQQDGTLSYEQYF; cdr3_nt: TGTGCCATCCAGCAGGATGGGACACTATCTTACGAGCAGTACTTC
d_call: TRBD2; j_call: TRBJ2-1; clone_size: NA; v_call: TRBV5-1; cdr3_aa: CASETSGVETGEQFF; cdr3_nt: TGCGCCAGCGAGACTAGCGGGGTGGAGACGGGTGAGCAGTTCTTC
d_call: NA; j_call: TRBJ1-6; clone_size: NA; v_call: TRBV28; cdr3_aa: CASSGEVGNNSPLHF; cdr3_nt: TGTGCCAGCAGCGGGGAAGTGGGAAATAATTCACCCCTCCACTTT
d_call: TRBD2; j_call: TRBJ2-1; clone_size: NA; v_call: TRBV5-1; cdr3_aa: CASSLVLAGPYNEQFF; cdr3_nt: TGCGCCAGCAGCTTGGTACTAGCGGGCCCCTACAATGAGCAGTTCTTC
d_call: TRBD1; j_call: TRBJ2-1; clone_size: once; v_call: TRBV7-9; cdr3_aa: CASSLITGTGPNEQFF; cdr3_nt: TGTGCCAGCAGTTTAATAACCGGGACAGGGCCGAATGAGCAGTTCTTC
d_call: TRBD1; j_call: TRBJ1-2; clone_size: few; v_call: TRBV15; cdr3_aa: CATSRATGDGYTF; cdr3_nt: TGTGCCACCAGCAGAGCCACAGGGGATGGCTACACCTTC
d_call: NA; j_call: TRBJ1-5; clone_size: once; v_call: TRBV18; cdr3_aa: CASSREGVYQPQHF; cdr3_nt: TGTGCCAGCTCACGGGAAGGGGTGTATCAGCCCCAGCATTTT
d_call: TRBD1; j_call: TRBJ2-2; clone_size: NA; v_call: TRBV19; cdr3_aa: CASRPRRDRRTPELFF; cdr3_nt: TGTGCCAGTCGACCCCGCCGGGACAGACGGACCCCGGAGCTGTTTTTT
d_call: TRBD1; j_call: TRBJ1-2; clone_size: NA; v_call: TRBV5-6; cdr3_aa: CASSLGPGQSYGYTF; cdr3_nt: TGTGCCAGCAGCTTGGGGCCGGGACAGAGCTATGGCTACACCTTC
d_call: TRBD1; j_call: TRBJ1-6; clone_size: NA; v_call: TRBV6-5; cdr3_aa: CASRERGQDNSPLHF; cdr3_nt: TGTGCCAGCAGGGAGAGGGGACAGGATAATTCACCCCTCCACTTT
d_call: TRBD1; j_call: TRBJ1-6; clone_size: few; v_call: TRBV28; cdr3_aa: CASSLYQRQGGNSPLHF; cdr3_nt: TGTGCCAGCAGTCTTTACCAGCGACAGGGCGGGAATTCACCCCTCCACTTT
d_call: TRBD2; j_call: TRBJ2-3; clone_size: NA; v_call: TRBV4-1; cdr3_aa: CASRLRAGDRTDTQYF; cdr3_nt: TGCGCCAGCAGACTTAGGGCGGGGGACCGCACAGATACGCAGTATTTT
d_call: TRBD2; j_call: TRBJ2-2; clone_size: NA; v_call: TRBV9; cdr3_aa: CASSVVSGGGTGELFF; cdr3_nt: TGTGCCAGCAGCGTAGTGAGCGGGGGGGGCACCGGGGAGCTGTTTTTT
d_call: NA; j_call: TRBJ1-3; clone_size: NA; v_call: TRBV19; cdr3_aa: CASFGRAAGNTIYF; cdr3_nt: TGTGCCAGTTTCGGGAGAGCCGCTGGAAACACCATATATTTT
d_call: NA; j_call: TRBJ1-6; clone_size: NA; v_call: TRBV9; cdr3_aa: CASSVGTAYNSPLHF; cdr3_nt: TGTGCCAGCAGCGTAGGGACAGCGTATAATTCACCCCTCCACTTT
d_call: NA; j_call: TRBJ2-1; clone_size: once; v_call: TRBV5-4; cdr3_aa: CASSDGLYNEQFF; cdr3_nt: TGTGCCAGCAGCGACGGACTCTACAATGAGCAGTTCTTC
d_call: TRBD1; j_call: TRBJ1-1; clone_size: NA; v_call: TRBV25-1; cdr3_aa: CASRETRTGKGNTEAFF; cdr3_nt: TGTGCCAGCCGAGAGACCCGGACAGGGAAGGGGAACACTGAAGCTTTCTTT
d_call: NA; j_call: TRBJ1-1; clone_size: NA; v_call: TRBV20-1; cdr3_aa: CSARGTQAFF; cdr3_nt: TGCAGTGCTAGGGGGACTCAAGCTTTCTTT
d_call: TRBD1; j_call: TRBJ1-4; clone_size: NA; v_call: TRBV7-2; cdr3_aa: CASSPRHGTGNEKLFF; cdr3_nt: TGTGCCAGCAGCCCTAGACACGGGACAGGGAATGAAAAACTGTTTTTT
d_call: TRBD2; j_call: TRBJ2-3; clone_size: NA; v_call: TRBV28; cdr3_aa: CASRSGGTSADTQYF; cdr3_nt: TGTGCCAGCCGTTCCGGCGGGACTAGCGCCGATACGCAGTATTTT
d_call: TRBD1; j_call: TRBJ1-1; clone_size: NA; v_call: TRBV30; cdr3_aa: CAWSVGAGGFPEAFF; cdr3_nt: TGTGCCTGGAGTGTAGGTGCAGGGGGTTTCCCTGAAGCTTTCTTT
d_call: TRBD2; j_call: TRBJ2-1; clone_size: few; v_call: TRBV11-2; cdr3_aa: CASSLVGRDNEQFF; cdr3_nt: TGTGCCAGCAGCTTGGTGGGGAGGGACAATGAGCAGTTCTTC
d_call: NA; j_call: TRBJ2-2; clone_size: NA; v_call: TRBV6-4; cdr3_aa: CASKTRTGELFF; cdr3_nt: TGTGCCAGCAAAACGAGGACCGGGGAGCTGTTTTTT
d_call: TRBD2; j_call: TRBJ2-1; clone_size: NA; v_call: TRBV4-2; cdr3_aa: CASSQGSGRAFLDEQFF; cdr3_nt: TGTGCCAGCAGCCAAGGAAGCGGGAGGGCCTTTCTGGATGAGCAGTTCTTC
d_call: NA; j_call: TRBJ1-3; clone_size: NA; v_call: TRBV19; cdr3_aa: CASSKLGGSSGNTIYF; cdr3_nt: TGTGCCAGTAGTAAGTTGGGAGGATCCTCTGGAAACACCATATATTTT
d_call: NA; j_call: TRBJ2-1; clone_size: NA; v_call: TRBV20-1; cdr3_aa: CSASPNEQFF; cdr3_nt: TGCAGTGCTAGTCCGAATGAGCAGTTCTTC
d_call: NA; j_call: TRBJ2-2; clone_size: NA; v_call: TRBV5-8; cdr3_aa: CASSLAGSGRGTGELFF; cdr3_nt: TGTGCCAGCAGCTTGGCCGGTTCGGGCAGGGGAACCGGGGAGCTGTTTTTT
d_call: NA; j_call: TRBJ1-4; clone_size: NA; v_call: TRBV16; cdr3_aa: CASSQDPRRGSNEKLFF; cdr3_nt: TGTGCCAGCAGCCAAGACCCCAGACGAGGGTCCAATGAAAAACTGTTTTTT